This T cell receptor (beta chain) was found in a study of shared clonotypes between healthy human individuals. Into CD45RA+ naive and CD45RA-negative memory subsets, the CD4+ cells were split. The data were produced by immunoSEQ multiplex PCR, yet TCRdb's version contains in-frame clones alone and is incomplete. Here the sample spans about 1.1 million clones, 60% to 80% being singletons. Germline CDR1 is MRHNA and CDR2 is SNTAGT. This CDR3 region has 16 residues. V lost 2 bases, J lost 4 bases, and 7 bases stayed unmatched. Input material: memory CD4+ T cells from PBMCs. Subset denoted: CD45RA-negative fraction. V and J are TRBV6-4 and TRBJ2-3, with 9 nucleotides matching TRBD2. The TCR comes from a man aged 18 to 35 in good health. Some clones in this sample may be carry-over from other donors' samples. The CDR3 DNA follows: TGTGCCAGCAGTGACATTCGGATAGCGGGAGCAGATACGCAGTATTTT. Its protein product is CASSDIRIAGADTQYF.